These T cell receptor beta chains were read from a single sample in a study of PD-L1 blockade in urothelial cancer. Profiled with immunoSEQ multiplex PCR; TCRdb holds only in-frame clones, not every one. The data show 130,000 or so clones, around 84% seen once. The sample in question was PBMCs, obtained around atezolizumab (anti-PD-L1) treatment. These receptors originate from a man aged 50 to 59 with urothelial cancer. The CDR3 runs from the conserved cysteine through the conserved F or W. Fields, in order: J gene, D gene, clone size, V gene, CDR3 DNA, CDR3 protein. The D gene is left open where the match is weak. Size values are once, few and many counts, or a class for expanded clones, and some rows have none.

j_gene: TRBJ1-2; d_gene: -; abundance: -; v_gene: TRBV9; CDR3nt: TGTGCCAGCAGCGTAGTTCCAGGGCCCAACTATGGCTACACCTTC; CDR3aa: CASSVVPGPNYGYTF
j_gene: TRBJ1-5; d_gene: -; abundance: -; v_gene: TRBV5-1; CDR3nt: TGCGCCAGCAGCCCACAGCTGGGTGAACAGCCCCAGCATTTT; CDR3aa: CASSPQLGEQPQHF
j_gene: TRBJ2-5; d_gene: TRBD2; abundance: -; v_gene: TRBV2; CDR3nt: TGTGCCAGCAGGGGACTAGGTCGGAGTGTACAAGAGACCCAGTACTTC; CDR3aa: CASRGLGRSVQETQYF
j_gene: TRBJ2-1; d_gene: TRBD2; abundance: -; v_gene: TRBV5-1; CDR3nt: TGCGCCAGCAGCCTGGGACTAGCGGTTTCCTACAATGAGCAGTTCTTC; CDR3aa: CASSLGLAVSYNEQFF
j_gene: TRBJ2-3; d_gene: -; abundance: -; v_gene: TRBV6-5; CDR3nt: TGTGCCAGCAGTTACGGGATACAGGGTAAGCCAGATACGCAGTATTTT; CDR3aa: CASSYGIQGKPDTQYF
j_gene: TRBJ2-7; d_gene: TRBD1; abundance: -; v_gene: TRBV9; CDR3nt: TGTGCCAGCAGCTCTTACCCGGTGGGGACAGGGGCGAGCGAGCAGTACTTC; CDR3aa: CASSSYPVGTGASEQYF
j_gene: TRBJ2-7; d_gene: -; abundance: once; v_gene: TRBV7-9; CDR3nt: TGTGCCAGCGGCACTACGACGGGCTCCTACGAGCAGTACTTC; CDR3aa: CASGTTTGSYEQYF
j_gene: TRBJ2-1; d_gene: -; abundance: -; v_gene: TRBV5-5; CDR3nt: TGTGCCAGCAGCCGTTACAATGAGCAGTTCTTC; CDR3aa: CASSRYNEQFF
j_gene: TRBJ1-2; d_gene: -; abundance: -; v_gene: TRBV2; CDR3nt: TGTGCCAGCAGTGTTTCGACAGTCTATGGCTACACCTTC; CDR3aa: CASSVSTVYGYTF
j_gene: TRBJ2-1; d_gene: TRBD2; abundance: -; v_gene: TRBV6-5; CDR3nt: TGTGCCAGCAGTCGAAGCGGGAGCTCCTACAATGAGCAGTTCTTC; CDR3aa: CASSRSGSSYNEQFF
j_gene: TRBJ2-2; d_gene: TRBD2; abundance: -; v_gene: TRBV5-6; CDR3nt: TGTGCCAGCAGCTTGCGGACTAGCGGGACGAACACCGGGGAGCTGTTTTTT; CDR3aa: CASSLRTSGTNTGELFF
j_gene: TRBJ2-1; d_gene: -; abundance: -; v_gene: TRBV27; CDR3nt: TGTGCCAGCGGAATAGCCGTCGGCCATGAGCAGTTCTTC; CDR3aa: CASGIAVGHEQFF
j_gene: TRBJ2-2; d_gene: TRBD2; abundance: -; v_gene: TRBV6-1; CDR3nt: TGTGCCAGCAGAGAAACCGGGACTAGCGGGAGGGGCCAAGGGACCGGGGAGCTGTTTTTT; CDR3aa: CASRETGTSGRGQGTGELFF
j_gene: TRBJ2-1; d_gene: TRBD2; abundance: few; v_gene: TRBV19; CDR3nt: TGTGCCAGTAGCTATCCGGGAGGCCCCTACAATGAGCAGTTCTTC; CDR3aa: CASSYPGGPYNEQFF
j_gene: TRBJ1-5; d_gene: TRBD1; abundance: once; v_gene: TRBV27; CDR3nt: TGTGCCAGCAGCAGCCATGGACAGGAGGCCCATCAGCCCCAGCATTTT; CDR3aa: CASSSHGQEAHQPQHF
j_gene: TRBJ1-5; d_gene: TRBD1; abundance: -; v_gene: TRBV11-2; CDR3nt: TGTGCCAGCAGCTTAAACAGGGGTAATCAGCCCCAGCATTTT; CDR3aa: CASSLNRGNQPQHF
j_gene: TRBJ1-4; d_gene: -; abundance: -; v_gene: TRBV18; CDR3nt: TGTGCCAGCTCACGACTACCTGCACAGCTGAATGAAAAACTGTTTTTT; CDR3aa: CASSRLPAQLNEKLFF
j_gene: TRBJ1-1; d_gene: -; abundance: -; v_gene: TRBV11-1; CDR3nt: TGTGCCAGCAGCTTAGGATTGTTAGCTGAAGCTTTCTTT; CDR3aa: CASSLGLLAEAFF
j_gene: TRBJ2-1; d_gene: TRBD1; abundance: -; v_gene: TRBV28; CDR3nt: TGTGCCAGCAGTTCATACAGGGGAAACCTTGAGCAGTTCTTC; CDR3aa: CASSSYRGNLEQFF
j_gene: TRBJ2-1; d_gene: -; abundance: once; v_gene: TRBV27; CDR3nt: TGTGCCAGCAGTTCAATCCGCGACAGCTACAATGAGCAGTTCTTC; CDR3aa: CASSSIRDSYNEQFF
j_gene: TRBJ2-1; d_gene: TRBD2; abundance: once; v_gene: TRBV28; CDR3nt: TGTGCCAGCAGTCCATCACTAGCGGGGTCCTACAATGAGCAGTTCTTC; CDR3aa: CASSPSLAGSYNEQFF
j_gene: TRBJ2-3; d_gene: -; abundance: -; v_gene: TRBV5-4; CDR3nt: TGTGCCACCAGAAGGGGGGAGGGGAGCACAGATACGCAGTATTTT; CDR3aa: CATRRGEGSTDTQYF
j_gene: TRBJ2-3; d_gene: TRBD2; abundance: -; v_gene: TRBV4-1; CDR3nt: TGCGCCAGCAGCCAAGAGCTAGCGGGATTATTCACAGATACGCAGTATTTT; CDR3aa: CASSQELAGLFTDTQYF
j_gene: TRBJ1-2; d_gene: -; abundance: -; v_gene: TRBV15; CDR3nt: TGTGCCACCAGTGAGGGACTTGGCTATGGCTACACCTTC; CDR3aa: CATSEGLGYGYTF
j_gene: TRBJ2-2; d_gene: TRBD2; abundance: once; v_gene: TRBV19; CDR3nt: TGTGCCAGTAGTATGGCGGGAGTAAACACCGGGGAGCTGTTTTTT; CDR3aa: CASSMAGVNTGELFF
j_gene: TRBJ2-3; d_gene: -; abundance: once; v_gene: TRBV4-1; CDR3nt: TGCGCCAGCAGCCCTATAAACACAGATACGCAGTATTTT; CDR3aa: CASSPINTDTQYF
j_gene: TRBJ1-1; d_gene: TRBD1; abundance: -; v_gene: TRBV14; CDR3nt: TGTGCCAGCAGCCAAGACCAGGGACAGGCCAACACTGAAGCTTTCTTT; CDR3aa: CASSQDQGQANTEAFF
j_gene: TRBJ2-3; d_gene: TRBD2; abundance: -; v_gene: TRBV5-5; CDR3nt: TGTGCCAGCGGTAGCGGGAGGGTTAGCACAGATACGCAGTATTTT; CDR3aa: CASGSGRVSTDTQYF
j_gene: TRBJ2-1; d_gene: TRBD2; abundance: -; v_gene: TRBV9; CDR3nt: TGTGCCAGCAGCGTGGCTAGCGGGAAAGGGGTGTCGTTCGATGAGCAGTTCTTC; CDR3aa: CASSVASGKGVSFDEQFF
j_gene: TRBJ2-2; d_gene: -; abundance: -; v_gene: TRBV19; CDR3nt: TGTGCCAGTAGTACCCTTTCCACCGGGGAGCTGTTTTTT; CDR3aa: CASSTLSTGELFF
j_gene: TRBJ2-6; d_gene: TRBD1; abundance: -; v_gene: TRBV5-1; CDR3nt: TGCGCCAGCAGCTTGGCCGGGGGAGGACAGGGCTTTTCTGGGGCCAACGTCCTGACTTTC; CDR3aa: CASSLAGGGQGFSGANVLTF
j_gene: TRBJ1-2; d_gene: -; abundance: once; v_gene: TRBV19; CDR3nt: TGTGCCAGTAGCACAAACAGGGTTCGCTACACCTTC; CDR3aa: CASSTNRVRYTF
j_gene: TRBJ1-2; d_gene: TRBD1; abundance: -; v_gene: TRBV5-1; CDR3nt: TGCGCCAGCAGACCCGACAGGGGGCCGTACTATGGCTACACCTTC; CDR3aa: CASRPDRGPYYGYTF
j_gene: TRBJ1-5; d_gene: TRBD1; abundance: -; v_gene: TRBV10-2; CDR3nt: TGCGCCAGCAGTGAGAGTGGACAGGGGAGGCTGCCCCAGCATTTT; CDR3aa: CASSESGQGRLPQHF
j_gene: TRBJ2-1; d_gene: TRBD2; abundance: -; v_gene: TRBV19; CDR3nt: TGTGCCAGTAGTCCCCAAGCGGGAGTCGTGAGCAATGAGCAGTTCTTC; CDR3aa: CASSPQAGVVSNEQFF
j_gene: TRBJ2-5; d_gene: TRBD2; abundance: -; v_gene: TRBV11-2; CDR3nt: TGTGCCAGCAGCTTAGATTGGCTAGCGGGAGACCCAGAGACCCAGTACTTC; CDR3aa: CASSLDWLAGDPETQYF
j_gene: TRBJ2-2; d_gene: TRBD1; abundance: -; v_gene: TRBV2; CDR3nt: TGTGCCACCAGACAGGGGAGCACCGGGGAGCTGTTTTTT; CDR3aa: CATRQGSTGELFF
j_gene: TRBJ1-1; d_gene: TRBD1; abundance: -; v_gene: TRBV18; CDR3nt: TGTGCCAGCTCACCGACAGGGGACACTGAAGCTTTCTTT; CDR3aa: CASSPTGDTEAFF
j_gene: TRBJ2-2; d_gene: TRBD2; abundance: few; v_gene: TRBV28; CDR3nt: TGTGCCAGCAGTTTTAGGCGGGAGGTCGGGGAGCTGTTTTTT; CDR3aa: CASSFRREVGELFF
j_gene: TRBJ1-1; d_gene: -; abundance: -; v_gene: TRBV11-1; CDR3nt: TGTGCCAGCAGCTTAGGCCGACAGCTCAACACTGAAGCTTTCTTT; CDR3aa: CASSLGRQLNTEAFF
j_gene: TRBJ2-6; d_gene: -; abundance: -; v_gene: TRBV23-1; CDR3nt: TGCGCCAGCAGTCAATCTGGCGGGGGCTTCGGGGCCAACGTCCTGACTTTC; CDR3aa: CASSQSGGGFGANVLTF